This paragraph reports one TCR beta chain. In the study's own analysis: Amplification from reference gene primers served as the basis for estimated nucleated cell counts. Generated by immunoSEQ multiplex PCR, the TCRdb table keeps only in-frame clones and is missing some. D and trimming come from the DNA, and the V and J calls and clone size come from that table. The sample gives fewer than 350,000 clones, 75% to 85% of which show up once; 7.2% is in the top ten. CDR3 length: 15 residues. This sample was included in a study of blood T cell repertoires in COVID-19. The V and J genes are TRBV21-1 and TRBJ2-3; TRBD1 is the table's D call and was not checked against the DNA. TRBV21-1 is deemed a pseudogene. Sequencing was carried out using peripheral blood. The TCR was taken from a human donor in a cohort sampled during active COVID-19. The CDR3 sequence: CASSKATEYGDTQYF. The CDR3 DNA is TGTGCCAGCAGCAAAGCGACAGAATATGGAGATACGCAGTATTTT.